Each of the 4 T cell receptor beta chains below was sequenced from the same sample in a study of blood T cells in healthy people across ages. Together with a sample-barcoded 5' primer, a J-beta primer mix was included in a second PCR lasting about 6 to 11 cycles. TCRdb reanalysed the 5' RACE reads using MiXCR and keeps one entry per CDR3 protein. The repertoire holds about 1.8 million distinct CDR3 sequences, around half seen once, with about 2.1% in the top ten. Sequencing was carried out using blood. Receptor source: a woman between 40 and 55 years old in good health.

The chain links TRBV7-2 to TRBJ1-2, with 7 bases fitting TRBD1. The CDR3 has 13 amino acids. CDR1 is SGHTA and CDR2 is FQGNSA in the germline V gene. Losses at the gene ends were 5 bases for V and 7 bases for J; bases not matched to a gene: 7. CDR3 nucleotides: TGTGCCAGCAGCCCCACAGGGGTCGGTGGCTACACCTTC. It codes for CASSPTGVGGYTF. Filled out from reference TRBV7-2 and TRBJ1-2, the complete variable domain reads GAGVSQSPSNKVTEKGKDVELRCDPISGHTALYWYRQSLGQGLEFLIYFQGNSAPDKSGLPSDRFSAERTGGSVSTLTIQRTQQEDSAVYLCASSPTGVGGYTFGSGTRLTVV.

The genes are TRBV20-1 and TRBJ2-3; D tentatively reads TRBD1 or TRBD2 (6 bases each). V shed 6 bases and J shed 4 bases, with 17 bases lying between them. The CDR3 extends over 14 amino acids. Germline values: CDR1 DFQATT, CDR2 SNEGSKA (reference sequence). The CDR3 region is CSAPPRGVPDTQYF. The CDR3 region has the DNA TGCAGTGCCCCCCCAAGGGGGGTCCCAGATACGCAGTATTTT.

The chain recombines TRBV5-1 with TRBJ2-5, with D perhaps TRBD1 or TRBD2 (5 bases each). CDR1 is SGHRS and CDR2 is YFSETQ in the germline V gene. The CDR3 has 15 residues. Deletions cut 2 bases from V and 9 bases from J, with 20 bases between. CDR3 nucleotides: TGCGCCAGCAGCTTTGAGCGGCGGCCCCAAGGGGCCCAGTACTTC. Its translation: CASSFERRPQGAQYF.

The chain combines TRBV7-9 with TRBJ1-2; possibly TRBD1 for D (5 bases). Germline CDR1 and CDR2: SEHNR and FQNEAQ (reference sequence). V was trimmed by 3 bases and J by 3 bases, leaving 11 bases between them. This CDR3 comprises 14 residues. CDR3 nucleotide sequence: TGTGCCAGCAGCTTGCAGGGAGTAGACTATGGCTACACCTTC. The encoded protein is CASSLQGVDYGYTF.